The 5 T cell receptor beta chains below were found in one sample sequenced in a study of cytomegalovirus exposure and HLA in healthy donors. Sequenced by immunoSEQ multiplex PCR; TCRdb stores in-frame clones only, minus some. This sample has over 250,000 clones, with approximately 90% found just once. Sequencing input: PBMCs. All receptors derive from a woman aged 30 to 39 in good health and CMV-seropositive.

This sequence joins TRBV29-1 and TRBJ2-1; D unresolved. Germline CDR1 and CDR2: SQVTM and ANQGSEA. The CDR3 spans 14 residues. The germline V and J ends were trimmed by 3 bases and 0 bases, with 9 bases remaining between them. The CDR3 DNA reads TGCAGCGTTGACCGACTGACCTCCTACAATGAGCAGTTCTTC. It encodes CSVDRLTSYNEQFF.

The chain couples TRBV30 to TRBJ2-3, with TRBD2 matching 12 bases. The CDR3 runs 16 residues. V lost 4 bases and J lost 4; bases outside the gene matches: 9. Germline CDR1 GTSNPN, CDR2 SVGIG (reference sequence). CDR3 DNA: TGTGCCTGGAAGACCCCCCGGACTAGCGGGGCAGATACGCAGTATTTT. Its protein product is CAWKTPRTSGADTQYF.

The V and J genes are TRBV19 and TRBJ2-4; 7 bases are shared with TRBD1. The CDR3 sequence is 12 residues long. Germline trimming cut 10 bases from V and 10 bases from J; bases unmatched to any gene: 10. Germline lookup yields CDR1 LNHDA and CDR2 SQIVND (reference sequence). CDR3 residues: CAMTTGTGIQYF. The CDR3 DNA reads as TGTGCCATGACGACAGGGACGGGAATTCAGTACTTC.

The genes are TRBV5-1 and TRBJ2-1; D unresolved. Per germline, CDR1 SGHRS and CDR2 YFSETQ. The CDR3 runs to 11 residues. V was shortened by 4 bases and J by 8 bases, with 7 bases between the two germline ends. CDR3: CASSVTHEQFF. DNA for the CDR3: TGCGCCAGCAGCGTAACGCATGAGCAGTTCTTC. Supplemented by reference TRBV5-1 and TRBJ2-1, the full variable domain reads KAGVTQTPRYLIKTRGQQVTLSCSPISGHRSVSWYQQTPGQGLQFLFEYFSETQRNKGNFPGRFSGRQFSNSRSEMNVSTLELGDSALYLCASSVTHEQFFGPGTRLTVL.

A word on this clone: This sample also contains other DNA sequences that code for the same CDR3. This chain links TRBV2 with TRBJ1-5; D remains unclear. Trimming took 6 bases from V and 0 from J, leaving 9 bases between them. This CDR3 is built from 14 residues. The V gene's germline CDR1 is SNHLY and CDR2 FYNNEI. The DNA of the CDR3 is TGTGCCAGCAGCCCCGAGGGTAGCAATCAGCCCCAGCATTTT. Residues: CASSPEGSNQPQHF.